The T cell receptor beta chain described here comes from a study of graft-versus-host responses after intestinal transplantation. The table came from immunoSEQ multiplex PCR; TCRdb's copy has only in-frame clones and leaves some out. The data show around 12,000 clones, with under 95% seen just once and 4.4% held by the top ten. CDR3 size: 14 residues. Germline V gene data show CDR1 as MGHRA and CDR2 as YSYEKL. V gave up 5 bases and J gave up 4 bases; unmatched junction bases: 6. The genes are TRBV4-1 and TRBJ2-3; the match to TRBD1 covers 7 bases. The specimen comprised PBMCs, sampled 1032 days after intestinal transplantation. The receptor's source is a human patient who received an intestinal transplant, so some T cells may come from the graft donor. The DNA for the CDR3 is TGCGCCAGCAGCACCCGACAGGGAGCAGATACGCAGTATTTT. This sequence encodes CASSTRQGADTQYF.